This TCR beta chain is drawn from a study of graft-versus-host responses after intestinal transplantation. At the level of the study: After anti-thymocyte globulin induction, recipients took tacrolimus and steroids for around 3 years. Overall study findings and caveats: After transplant, early declines in HvG clones were associated with peak levels of circulating GvH clones.

This clone was detected only once. What it binds is not known. V dropped 2 bases and J dropped 5 bases, with 16 bases sitting between them. The CDR3 is made up of 15 amino acids. Germline V CDR1 and CDR2: MNHEY, SMNVEV (reference sequence). Sequenced by immunoSEQ multiplex PCR; TCRdb stores in-frame clones only, minus some. The sample consists of some 86,000 clones, 75% to 95% of them appearing once. The TCR originated in a human donor who received an intestinal transplant. The genes are TRBV27 and TRBJ2-7; maybe TRBD1 (5 bases). Sample: unstimulated CD8+ T cells sorted from spleen or lymph node cells, taken before intestinal transplant. CDR3 DNA: TGTGCCAGCAGTTTAGAACCGCAGGGATTGGACGAGCAGTACTTC. It translates to CASSLEPQGLDEQYF.